This is a list of T cell receptor beta chains from one sample in a study of blood T cell repertoires in COVID-19. Using immunoSEQ multiplex PCR, the repertoire was profiled, and TCRdb retains in-frame clones only, with some absent. Found here are 150,000 to 200,000 clones, around nine tenths of them singletons; the top ten hold around 12%. The sequenced material came from peripheral blood. The receptors derive from a woman in her sixties or seventies with COVID-19, enrolled during active disease. CDR3s include the opening cysteine and the closing phenylalanine or tryptophan. D genes are given only for firm matches. Part of the rows lack a size; the others show once, few, many or a class for expanded clones.

TRBJ1-1 | TRBV4-1 | - | - | TGCGCCAGCAGCCAAGGAAGGGGCTTGATGAACACTGAAGCTTTCTTT | CASSQGRGLMNTEAFF
TRBJ1-5 | TRBV5-5 | - | - | TGTGCCAGCAGCTTATGGACAGATAGCAATCAGCCCCAGCATTTT | CASSLWTDSNQPQHF
TRBJ2-1 | TRBV29-1 | - | - | TGCAGCGTTGACGGCAATGAGCAGTTCTTC | CSVDGNEQFF
TRBJ1-4 | TRBV5-6 | - | TRBD1 | TGTGCCAGCAGCGGGGAGAGGGGACAGTATGATGAAAAACTGTTTTTT | CASSGERGQYDEKLFF
TRBJ2-7 | TRBV18 | - | TRBD1 | TGTGCCAGCTCACCCGACAGGGCTAATGAAGTCGAGCAGTACTTC | CASSPDRANEVEQYF
TRBJ2-7 | TRBV19 | - | - | TGTGCCAGTAGTATAGGGACAGCCTACGAGCAGTACTTC | CASSIGTAYEQYF
TRBJ1-5 | TRBV5-1 | - | TRBD1 | TGCGCCAGCAGCTCCGGGACAGGGGGGAGCAATCAGCCCCAGCATTTT | CASSSGTGGSNQPQHF
TRBJ2-6 | TRBV5-1 | - | - | TGCGCCAGCAGCTTGGGGGCCTCGACAGTCTCTGGGGCCAACGTCCTGACTTTC | CASSLGASTVSGANVLTF
TRBJ1-1 | TRBV10-3 | once | - | TGTGCCAGCAAGGGGCGGTGGAACACTGAAGCTTTCTTT | CASKGRWNTEAFF
TRBJ1-2 | TRBV7-9 | - | - | TGTGCCAGCAGCTTGGACAGCCTTAATAACTATGGCTACACCTTC | CASSLDSLNNYGYTF
TRBJ1-5 | TRBV2 | - | - | TGTGCCAGCAGTGAAGAAAGCGGAGATCAGCCCCAGCATTTT | CASSEESGDQPQHF
TRBJ1-5 | TRBV5-8 | - | - | TGTGCCAGCAGCTCGGGACATCATAGCAATCAGCCCCAGCATTTT | CASSSGHHSNQPQHF
TRBJ2-4 | TRBV28 | few | - | TGTGCCAGCAGTTTAAGTTCGGCCACAGACCAGCACATTCAGTACTTC | CASSLSSATDQHIQYF
TRBJ1-2 | TRBV5-1 | - | - | TGCGCCAGCAGCTTGGAATTGGGGGCCCGTGGCTACACCTTC | CASSLELGARGYTF
TRBJ2-7 | TRBV28 | - | - | TGTGCCAGCAGTAGGACCCATAACGGGGACTACGAGCAGTACTTC | CASSRTHNGDYEQYF
TRBJ2-1 | TRBV5-5 | - | - | TGTGCCAGCCTCCGCGTCACCTACAATGAGCAGTTCTTC | CASLRVTYNEQFF
TRBJ1-4 | TRBV18 | once | - | TGTGCCAGCTCACCACGAGAATTAAATGAAAAACTGTTTTTT | CASSPRELNEKLFF
TRBJ2-7 | TRBV2 | - | TRBD1 | TGTGCCGAGGGGGGACAGGGATACGAGCAGTACTTC | CAEGGQGYEQYF
TRBJ2-7 | TRBV3-1/TRBV3-2 | - | TRBD2 | TGTGCCAGCAGCCAAGATCCCACGGATAGCGGGGGGGGGAACGCCTACGAGCAGTACTTC | CASSQDPTDSGGGNAYEQYF
TRBJ2-7 | TRBV28 | few | - | TGTGCCAGCAGTTTACTAGTTTCCGAGCAGTACTTC | CASSLLVSEQYF
TRBJ1-2 | TRBV6-5 | - | - | TGTGCCAGCAGCAGAAGCAGGGGCGAGAACTATGGCTACACCTTC | CASSRSRGENYGYTF
TRBJ2-5 | TRBV5-1 | once | - | TGCGCCAGCAGCCGAGGGGGGGCAGAGACCCAGTACTTC | CASSRGGAETQYF
TRBJ2-7 | TRBV11-2 | - | - | TGTGCCAGCAGCCTAGTTGGCACCTACGAGCAGTACTTC | CASSLVGTYEQYF
TRBJ1-1 | TRBV2 | - | - | TGTGCCAGCAGCTCCAGGTTATACAACACTGAAGCTTTCTTT | CASSSRLYNTEAFF
TRBJ2-7 | TRBV5-1 | - | TRBD1 | TGCGCCAGCAGCGAACCGGGACAGAGCTACGAGCAGTACTTC | CASSEPGQSYEQYF
TRBJ2-7 | TRBV28 | once | TRBD2 | TGTGCCAGCAGTTCGCCCGGACTAGCGGACTCCTACGAGCAGTACTTC | CASSSPGLADSYEQYF
TRBJ1-5 | TRBV15 | - | - | TGTGCCACCAGCAGAGGCCGGGATAGCAATCAGCCCCAGCATTTT | CATSRGRDSNQPQHF
TRBJ2-1 | TRBV5-4 | - | - | TGTGCCAGCAGCTTTGGCGGAAACTCCTACAATGAGCAGTTCTTC | CASSFGGNSYNEQFF
TRBJ2-5 | TRBV11-3 | - | - | TGTGCCAGCAGCCAAAGTACCGGGATCGGAGAGACCCAGTACTTC | CASSQSTGIGETQYF
TRBJ1-6 | TRBV28 | - | - | TGTGCCAGCAGTTTAGGGGTTACTAGCTCCTATAATTCACCCCTCCACTTT | CASSLGVTSSYNSPLHF
TRBJ2-6 | TRBV7-8 | - | TRBD1 | TGTGCCAGCAGCTTAGGGACAGGGGGCTTAGGAGGGGCCAACGTCCTGACTTTC | CASSLGTGGLGGANVLTF
TRBJ2-1 | TRBV28 | - | - | TGTGCCAGCAGTTCCCAGGGACAATTTAATGAGCAGTTCTTC | CASSSQGQFNEQFF
TRBJ2-2 | TRBV2 | - | TRBD2 | TGTGCCAGCAGTCTTGGCGGGAGTAAATGGGCCGGGGAGCTGTTTTTT | CASSLGGSKWAGELFF
TRBJ1-2 | TRBV18 | - | - | TGTGCCAGCTCACCAACCCGGGGGTCGAACTATGGCTACACCTTC | CASSPTRGSNYGYTF
TRBJ1-3 | TRBV11-2 | - | - | TGTGCCAGCAGCGCCGTTCGTAGCTCTGGAAACACCATATATTTT | CASSAVRSSGNTIYF
TRBJ2-5 | TRBV3-1/TRBV3-2 | - | - | TGTGCCAGCAGCCAATCCGCGTCAAGTGAGACCCAGTACTTC | CASSQSASSETQYF
TRBJ1-2 | TRBV7-9 | - | TRBD1 | TGTGCCAGCAGCCGATCCGGGACAGACTATGGCTACACCTTC | CASSRSGTDYGYTF
TRBJ1-2 | TRBV7-3 | - | - | TGTGCCAGCAGCTTATCAGGGGTAGGTAACTATGGCTACACCTTC | CASSLSGVGNYGYTF
TRBJ2-1 | TRBV5-1 | - | - | TGCGCCAGCAGCGGGGGGAACACCTACAATGAGCAGTTCTTC | CASSGGNTYNEQFF
TRBJ1-1 | TRBV28 | - | TRBD1 | TGTGCCAGCAGTTTCCCTGACAGGGGGAACACTGAAGCTTTCTTT | CASSFPDRGNTEAFF
TRBJ1-5 | TRBV3-1/TRBV3-2 | few | - | TGTGCCAGCAGCCAAGATGGACACTTAAGAAATCAGCCCCAGCATTTT | CASSQDGHLRNQPQHF
TRBJ1-5 | TRBV15 | - | - | TGTGCCACCAGTACTCATAGCAATCAGCCCCAGCATTTT | CATSTHSNQPQHF
TRBJ2-7 | TRBV6-5 | - | - | TGTGCCAGCAGTCCGGAGTACAGGGTATGGGAGCAGTACTTC | CASSPEYRVWEQYF
TRBJ1-1 | TRBV9 | - | - | TGTGCCAGCAGCCCCGGGATTTTGACGCCGGGGGTGAGGACTGAAGCTTTCTTT | CASSPGILTPGVRTEAFF